One sample yielded the 21 T cell receptor beta chains listed below, sequenced in a study of response to subunit inactivated influenza vaccine. A single record per CDR3 protein comes from TCRdb applying MiXCR to the RT-PCR reads. This sample has hundreds of thousands of distinct CDR3 sequences, with 10% to 15% found just once. The sequences come from PBMCs from blood, collected on the day of vaccination. The source is a man aged 45-60 years who received an inactivated influenza vaccine.

This chain uses TRBV4-1 with TRBJ2-1; tentative D call: TRBD2 (6 bases). Germline CDR1 MGHRA, CDR2 YSYEKL. Trimming cost V 2 bases and J 7 bases, with 15 bases left between them. This CDR3 region has 15 residues. The DNA for the CDR3 is TGCGCCAGCAGCCAAAGAGACCAGACTAGAAATGAGCAGTTCTTC. Its translation is CASSQRDQTRNEQFF.

In this sample, this clonotype turned up a few times. The chain is built from TRBV12-3 or TRBV12-4 and TRBJ1-2, with D perhaps TRBD1 (5 bases). Deletions cut 6 bases from V and 3 bases from J, with 20 bases between. The CDR3 runs to 16 residues. Written as DNA, the CDR3 is TGTGCCAGCAGCGGGGCGTTACAGGCGGCCTACTATGGCTACACCTTC. Its protein is CASSGALQAAYYGYTF.

V is TRBV18 and J is TRBJ1-6, with 7 bases matching TRBD1. V was pared by 6 bases and J by 10 bases, with 9 bases of the junction left unmatched. This CDR3 comprises 14 residues. Germline CDR1 is KGHSH and CDR2 is LQKENI. CDR3 residues: CASSLDREASPLHF. CDR3 DNA: TGTGCCAGCTCCCTAGACAGGGAAGCCTCACCCCTCCACTTT.

This clonotype was found many times. The chain combines TRBV28 with TRBJ2-1; possible D gene TRBD1, 6 bases. Trimming cost V 5 bases and J 7 bases, with 12 bases left between them. This CDR3 comprises 13 residues. In germline, CDR1 is MDHEN, CDR2 SYDVKM. CDR3 DNA: TGTGCCAGCAGTCGGGACACGGGGAATGAGCAGTTCTTC. It translates to CASSRDTGNEQFF.

This clonotype occurred a few times. V and J are TRBV5-1 and TRBJ2-2; D remains unclear. Trimming pared 0 bases from V and 12 bases from J, leaving 18 bases between. Germline V CDR1 and CDR2: SGHRS, YFSETQ. The CDR3 runs to 15 residues. The CDR3 spells CASSLDWGTNRKLFF. The CDR3, as DNA: TGCGCCAGCAGCTTGGATTGGGGAACGAATCGGAAGCTGTTTTTT.

The V gene is TRBV20-1, the J gene TRBJ1-5; D is undetermined. There are 16 residues in the CDR3. V dropped 3 bases and J dropped 4 bases, with 19 bases sitting between them. CDR1 is DFQATT, CDR2 SNEGSKA, per germline (reference sequence). The CDR3 is CSARNLGVPVNQPQHF. CDR3 nucleotide sequence: TGCAGTGCTAGGAATCTCGGGGTACCTGTTAATCAGCCCCAGCATTTT.

This clonotype was counted a few times. The CDR3 region has the DNA TGCAGCGTTGAGGCCTTCGAAAAACTGTTTTTT. Residues: CSVEAFEKLFF. The chain couples TRBV29-1 to TRBJ1-4, with D hard to call. This CDR3 region has 11 residues. The germline V gene encodes CDR1 SQVTM and CDR2 ANQGSEA. V was clipped by 3 bases and J by 8 bases, with 7 bases between them.

The chain couples TRBV5-1 to TRBJ2-7, with 7 bases identical to TRBD2. The V segment lost 2 bases and the J segment 2 bases; nucleotides outside the gene matches: 7. Germline loops: CDR1 SGHRS, CDR2 YFSETQ. The CDR3 has 15 amino acids. CDR3 residues: CASSFQAGNTYEQYF. The CDR3 DNA sequence: TGCGCCAGCAGCTTCCAAGCGGGAAACACCTACGAGCAGTACTTC.

The chain joins TRBV6-1 to TRBJ2-6; TRBD1 matches 8 bases. CDR3 length equals 17 residues. Germline loops: CDR1 MNHNS, CDR2 SASEGT. V trimming: 6 bases; J trimming: 4 bases; junction bases outside the gene matches: 11. CDR3 loop: CASRRTGIWWGANVLTF. The CDR3 nucleotides are TGTGCCAGCAGACGGACAGGGATTTGGTGGGGGGCCAACGTCCTGACTTTC.

The chain carries TRBV4-2 and TRBJ2-7, with D unclear. This CDR3 is built from 14 residues. V dropped 0 bases and J dropped 2 bases, with 8 bases sitting between them. In germline, CDR1 is LGHNA, CDR2 YNFKEQ. The CDR3, as DNA: TGTGCCAGCAGCCAAGACCGCCCCCCCTACGAGCAGTACTTC. As protein: CASSQDRPPYEQYF.

J is TRBJ2-3 and V is TRBV5-1; TRBD2 is a possible D gene (5 bases). Trimming took off 4 bases at V and 5 bases at J, with 11 bases between the two ends. Per germline, CDR1 SGHRS and CDR2 YFSETQ. The CDR3 length is 13 residues. CDR3 coding DNA: TGCGCCAGCAGCGGAGAGGGTTTAGATACGCAGTATTTT. Residues: CASSGEGLDTQYF.

This clonotype was observed a few times. The chain recombines TRBV18 with TRBJ2-1, with D possibly being TRBD2 (5 bases). The CDR3 sequence is 12 residues long. V was shortened by 8 bases and J by 5 bases, with 10 bases between the two germline ends. The germline V gene has CDR1 KGHSH and CDR2 LQKENI. In DNA, the CDR3 is TGTGCCAGCACGGGGTTTGACAATGAGCAGTTCTTC. This sequence encodes CASTGFDNEQFF. The variable domain in full, completed from reference TRBV18 and TRBJ2-1, reads NAGVMQNPRHLVRRRGQEARLRCSPMKGHSHVYWYRQLPEEGLKFMVYLQKENIIDESGMPKERFSAEFPKEGPSILRIQQVVRGDSAAYFCASTGFDNEQFFGPGTRLTVL.

The V and J genes are TRBV25-1 and TRBJ2-7, with TRBD1 matching over 9 bases. Germline CDR1 is MGHDK and CDR2 is SYGVNS. Losses at the gene ends were 3 bases for V and 6 bases for J; bases not matched to a gene: 6. The CDR3 loop spans 14 amino acids. In nucleotides, the CDR3 is TGTGCCAGCAGTGAGGGACAGGGAGGGACCGAGCAGTACTTC. It translates to CASSEGQGGTEQYF.

The chain employs TRBV11-2 and TRBJ1-6; D gene ambiguous. This CDR3 has 15 amino acids. Trimming took off 0 bases at V and 7 bases at J, with 10 bases between the two ends. Germline CDR1 reads SGHAT; CDR2 reads FQNNGV. CDR3 amino acids: CASSLDRWENSPLHF. The CDR3 region has the DNA TGTGCCAGCAGCTTAGATAGGTGGGAGAATTCACCCCTCCACTTT.

This clonotype has just a few counts. This chain joins TRBV5-1 and TRBJ1-4, with TRBD1 identical over 9 bases. In germline, CDR1 is SGHRS, CDR2 YFSETQ. The CDR3 runs to 15 residues. V trimming: 4 bases; J trimming: 8 bases; junction bases outside the gene matches: 9. CDR3 amino acids: CASSTDRGSGEKLFF. The DNA of the CDR3 is TGCGCCAGCAGCACGGACAGGGGATCGGGCGAAAAACTGTTTTTT. Based on the CDR3 plus reference TRBV5-1 and TRBJ1-4, the full variable domain is KAGVTQTPRYLIKTRGQQVTLSCSPISGHRSVSWYQQTPGQGLQFLFEYFSETQRNKGNFPGRFSGRQFSNSRSEMNVSTLELGDSALYLCASSTDRGSGEKLFFGSGTQLSVL.

The CDR3 nucleotides read TGTGCCAGCAGTTGCGGACAGGGGGGACCGTTGAGGGATCAGCCCCAGCATTTT. Translated, it gives CASSCGQGGPLRDQPQHF. J is TRBJ1-5 and V is TRBV6-5, with 10 nucleotides matching TRBD1. The CDR3 sequence is 18 residues long. J lost 5 bases, V lost 4 bases, and 14 bases had no gene match. Germline loops: CDR1 MNHEY, CDR2 SVGAGI.

This rearrangement joins TRBV3-1 to TRBJ2-1; D assignment may be TRBD1 or TRBD2 (6 bases each). The germline V gene has CDR1 LGHDT and CDR2 YNNKEL (reference sequence). V lost 1 base, J lost 2 bases, and 18 bases lay in between. The CDR3 consists of 18 residues. CDR3 DNA sequence: TGTGCCAGCAGCCAAGGAGGGTCGGGGGCGCTGACCTACAATGAGCAGTTCTTC. It codes for CASSQGGSGALTYNEQFF.

The chain has TRBV4-1 and TRBJ2-1; 8 positions agree with TRBD1. Germline assignment: CDR1 MGHRA and CDR2 YSYEKL. J lost 12 bases, V lost 3 bases, and 16 bases had no gene match. The CDR3 length is 16 residues. CDR3 amino acids: CASSHFAQGAGYGQFF. In DNA form, the CDR3 reads TGCGCCAGCAGCCATTTTGCTCAGGGGGCGGGATACGGGCAGTTCTTC.

The rearrangement links TRBV2 to TRBJ2-5; D might be TRBD1 or TRBD2, each matching 6 bases. V lost 6 bases and J lost 5, with 19 bases in between. There are 15 residues in the CDR3. Germline V gene data show CDR1 as SNHLY and CDR2 as FYNNEI. CDR3 loop: CASRYQTGARETQYF. Written as DNA, the CDR3 is TGTGCCAGCAGATATCAAACGGGGGCTCGGGAGACCCAGTACTTC.

This clonotype was counted a few times. V and J are TRBV5-1 and TRBJ2-7; D gene ambiguous. The CDR3 covers 13 residues. Per the germline V gene, CDR1 is SGHRS and CDR2 is YFSETQ. Trimming cost V 2 bases and J 12 bases, with 18 bases left between them. CDR3 region: CASSLGQQSAPYF. CDR3 nucleotides: TGCGCCAGCAGCTTAGGGCAACAGAGCGCTCCGTACTTC.

This clonotype was detected a few times. The chain couples TRBV5-1 to TRBJ1-1, with 10 bases fitting TRBD1. CDR3 length: 16 residues. Trimming removed 2 bases from V and 4 bases from J; junction bases left unmatched: 8. The V gene's germline CDR1 is SGHRS and CDR2 YFSETQ. CDR3 region: CASSFGTGDFRTEAFF. The CDR3 nucleotides read TGCGCCAGCAGCTTCGGGACAGGGGATTTTCGCACTGAAGCTTTCTTT.